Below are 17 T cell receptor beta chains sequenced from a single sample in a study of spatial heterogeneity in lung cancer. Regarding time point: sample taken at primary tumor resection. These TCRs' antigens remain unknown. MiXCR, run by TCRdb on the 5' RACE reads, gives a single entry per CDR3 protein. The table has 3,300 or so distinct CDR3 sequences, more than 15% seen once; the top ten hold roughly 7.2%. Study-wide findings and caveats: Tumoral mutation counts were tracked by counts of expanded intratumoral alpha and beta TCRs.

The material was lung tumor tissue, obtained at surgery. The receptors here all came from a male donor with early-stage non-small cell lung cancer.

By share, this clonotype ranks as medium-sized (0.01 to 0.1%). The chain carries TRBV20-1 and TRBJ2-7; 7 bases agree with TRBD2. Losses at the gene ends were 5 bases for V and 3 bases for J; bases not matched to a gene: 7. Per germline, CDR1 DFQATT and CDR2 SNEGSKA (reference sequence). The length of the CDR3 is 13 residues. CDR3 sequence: CSASRAGHYEQYF. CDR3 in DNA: TGCAGTGCTTCAAGAGCGGGGCACTACGAGCAGTACTTC.

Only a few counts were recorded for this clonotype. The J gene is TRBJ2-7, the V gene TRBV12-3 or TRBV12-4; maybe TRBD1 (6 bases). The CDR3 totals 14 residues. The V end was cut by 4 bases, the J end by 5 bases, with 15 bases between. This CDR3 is CASSSQGTLHEQYF. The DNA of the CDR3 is TGTGCCAGCAGTTCTCAGGGGACATTACACGAGCAGTACTTC.

The CDR3 DNA reads TGTGCCAGCAGTTTAAGTAAGTCGTGGGGGGACCAGCCCCAGCATTTT. Translating it yields CASSLSKSWGDQPQHF. The chain employs TRBV28 and TRBJ1-5, with a tentative D call TRBD1 (5 bases). Germline CDR1 MDHEN, CDR2 SYDVKM. The CDR3 has 16 residues. V gave up 2 bases and J gave up 7 bases, with 18 bases separating them.

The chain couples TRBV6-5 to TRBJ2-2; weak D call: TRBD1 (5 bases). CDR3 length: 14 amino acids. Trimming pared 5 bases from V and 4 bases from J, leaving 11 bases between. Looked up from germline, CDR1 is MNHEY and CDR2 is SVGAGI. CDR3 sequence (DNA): TGTGCCAGCAGTATCTACAGGAGCACCGGGGAGCTGTTTTTT. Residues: CASSIYRSTGELFF.

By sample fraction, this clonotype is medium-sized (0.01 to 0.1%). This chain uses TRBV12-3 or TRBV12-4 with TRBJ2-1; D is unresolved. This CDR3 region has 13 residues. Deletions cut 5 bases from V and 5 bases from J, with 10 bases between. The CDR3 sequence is CASSPWSDNEQFF. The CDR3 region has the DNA TGTGCCAGCAGTCCCTGGAGCGACAATGAGCAGTTCTTC.

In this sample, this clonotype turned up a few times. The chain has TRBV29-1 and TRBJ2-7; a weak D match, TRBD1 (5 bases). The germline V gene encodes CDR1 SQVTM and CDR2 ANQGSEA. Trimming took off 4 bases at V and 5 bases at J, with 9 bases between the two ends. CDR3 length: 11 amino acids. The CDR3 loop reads CSVGPGNEQYF. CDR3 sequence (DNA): TGCAGCGTTGGGCCAGGGAACGAGCAGTACTTC.

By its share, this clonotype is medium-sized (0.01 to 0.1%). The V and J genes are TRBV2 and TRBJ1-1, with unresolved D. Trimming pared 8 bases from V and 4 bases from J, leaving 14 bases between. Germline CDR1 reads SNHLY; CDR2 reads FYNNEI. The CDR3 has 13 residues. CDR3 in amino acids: CASSRAGGTEAFF. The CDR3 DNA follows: TGTGCCAGCTCCCGGGCGGGAGGCACTGAAGCTTTCTTT.

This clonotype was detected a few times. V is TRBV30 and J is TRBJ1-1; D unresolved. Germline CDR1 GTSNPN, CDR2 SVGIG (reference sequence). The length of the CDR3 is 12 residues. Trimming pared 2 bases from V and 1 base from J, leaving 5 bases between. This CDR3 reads CAWSQTNTEAFF. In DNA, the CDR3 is TGTGCCTGGAGTCAGACGAACACTGAAGCTTTCTTT.

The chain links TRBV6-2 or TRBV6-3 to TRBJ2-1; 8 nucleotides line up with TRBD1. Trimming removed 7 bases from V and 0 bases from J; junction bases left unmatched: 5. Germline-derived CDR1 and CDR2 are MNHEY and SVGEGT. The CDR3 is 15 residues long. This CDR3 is CASTRQGSSYNEQFF. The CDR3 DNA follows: TGTGCCAGCACTCGACAGGGGAGCTCCTACAATGAGCAGTTCTTC.

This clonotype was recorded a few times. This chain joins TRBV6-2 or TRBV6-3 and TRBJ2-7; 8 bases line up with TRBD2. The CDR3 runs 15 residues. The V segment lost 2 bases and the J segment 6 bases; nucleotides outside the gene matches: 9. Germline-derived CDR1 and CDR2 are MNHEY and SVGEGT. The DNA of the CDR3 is TGTGCCAGCAGTTACGGAGCGGGAGAGAGCCTCGAGCAGTACTTC. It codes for CASSYGAGESLEQYF.

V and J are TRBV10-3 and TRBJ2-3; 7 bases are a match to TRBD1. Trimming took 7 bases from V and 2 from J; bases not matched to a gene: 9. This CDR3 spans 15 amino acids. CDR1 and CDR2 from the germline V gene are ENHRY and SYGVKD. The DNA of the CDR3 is TGTGCCATCACCGAAGGACAGGCCCACACAGATACGCAGTATTTT. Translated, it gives CAITEGQAHTDTQYF.

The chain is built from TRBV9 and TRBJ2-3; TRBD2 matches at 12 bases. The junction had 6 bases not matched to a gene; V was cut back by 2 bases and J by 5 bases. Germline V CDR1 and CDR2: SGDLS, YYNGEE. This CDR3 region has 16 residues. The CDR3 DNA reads TGTGCCAGCAGCGTCGCCGGGACTAGCGGGCAAGATACGCAGTATTTT. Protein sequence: CASSVAGTSGQDTQYF.

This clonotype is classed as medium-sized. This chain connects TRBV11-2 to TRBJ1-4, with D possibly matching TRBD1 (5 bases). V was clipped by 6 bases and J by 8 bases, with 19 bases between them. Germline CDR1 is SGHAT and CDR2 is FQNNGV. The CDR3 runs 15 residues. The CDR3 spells CASRATGTVREKLFF. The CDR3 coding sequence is TGTGCCAGCAGGGCCACCGGGACCGTTCGCGAAAAACTGTTTTTT.

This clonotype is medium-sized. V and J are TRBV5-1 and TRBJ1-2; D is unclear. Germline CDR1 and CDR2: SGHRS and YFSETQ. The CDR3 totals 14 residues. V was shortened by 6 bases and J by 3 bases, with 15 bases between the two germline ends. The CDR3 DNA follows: TGCGCCAGCACCTTAGGACCCGGCGACTATGGCTACACCTTC. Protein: CASTLGPGDYGYTF. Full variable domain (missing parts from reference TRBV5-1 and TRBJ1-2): KAGVTQTPRYLIKTRGQQVTLSCSPISGHRSVSWYQQTPGQGLQFLFEYFSETQRNKGNFPGRFSGRQFSNSRSEMNVSTLELGDSALYLCASTLGPGDYGYTFGSGTRLTVV.

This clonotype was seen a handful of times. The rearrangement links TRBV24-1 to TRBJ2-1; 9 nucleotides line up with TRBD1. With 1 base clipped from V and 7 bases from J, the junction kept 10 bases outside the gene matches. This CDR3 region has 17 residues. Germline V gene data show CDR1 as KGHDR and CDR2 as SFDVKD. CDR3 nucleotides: TGTGCCACCAGTGATTTCCGGGGGGACAGGGTTGGGAATGAGCAGTTCTTC. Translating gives CATSDFRGDRVGNEQFF.

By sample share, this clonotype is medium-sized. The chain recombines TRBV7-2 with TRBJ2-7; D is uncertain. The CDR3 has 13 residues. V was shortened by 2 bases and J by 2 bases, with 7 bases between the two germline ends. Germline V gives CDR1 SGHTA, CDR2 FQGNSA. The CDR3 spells CASSLYRAYEQYF. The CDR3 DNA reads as TGTGCCAGCAGCTTATACCGGGCCTACGAGCAGTACTTC.

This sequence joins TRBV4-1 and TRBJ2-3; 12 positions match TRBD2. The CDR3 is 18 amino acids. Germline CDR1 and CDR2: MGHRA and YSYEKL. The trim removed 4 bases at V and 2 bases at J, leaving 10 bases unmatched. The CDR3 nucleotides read TGCGCCAGCAGCCGCCACCCTCTAGCGGGAGGGGACACAGATACGCAGTATTTT. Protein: CASSRHPLAGGDTDTQYF.